These 2 T cell receptor beta chains originate from one sample sequenced in a study of high-grade serous ovarian cancer treatment subgroups. Produced via immunoSEQ multiplex PCR; TCRdb's table is partial and in-frame only. Of 18,000 or so clones in the sample, 75% were seen once. Tumor tissue was taken before any definitive surgery or chemotherapy was given. The specimen was tumor tissue. These receptors were taken from a human donor with high-grade serous ovarian cancer.

The chain carries TRBV4-2 and TRBJ2-3, with D tentatively TRBD2 (5 bases). Germline assignment: CDR1 LGHNA and CDR2 YNFKEQ. Trimming took 0 bases from V and 9 from J, leaving 10 bases between them. The length of the CDR3 is 13 residues. The CDR3 DNA sequence: TGTGCCAGCAGCCAAGACATGGAGGCGACGCAGTATTTT. Translation gives CASSQDMEATQYF.

The chain joins TRBV6-6 to TRBJ2-1; 7 positions agree with TRBD1. In germline, CDR1 is MNHNY, CDR2 SVGAGI (reference sequence). This CDR3 is built from 15 residues. Trimming took 0 bases from V and 5 from J; bases not matched to a gene: 4. The CDR3 region has the DNA TGTGCCAGCAGTTACTCGAACAGGGGTAACAATGAGCAGTTCTTC. It yields the protein CASSYSNRGNNEQFF.